This is a list of T cell receptor beta chains from one sample in a study of OX40 agonist ivuxolimab in advanced cancers. Libraries were prepared by immunoSEQ multiplex PCR; TCRdb keeps only in-frame clonotypes and omits some of them. The data show more than 25,000 clones, 65% to 85% seen once. The sample was CD4+ or CD8+ T cells sorted from blood, taken in a trial of the OX40 agonist ivuxolimab. The receptors here all came from an adult with an advanced solid tumor such as melanoma, head and neck, liver or kidney cancer. The CDR3 runs from the conserved cysteine through the conserved F or W. A D gene is named only where the DNA matches it firmly. Size is omitted from some rows. Given values are once, few, many or a class for expanded clones.

TRBJ2-7 | TRBD2 | TRBV6-5 | few | CASPTSGGDYEQYF | TGTGCCAGCCCCACATCGGGGGGAGACTACGAGCAGTACTTC
TRBJ2-3 | - | TRBV28 | - | CASSLNLPGDTQYF | TGTGCCAGCAGTTTAAACCTCCCCGGAGATACGCAGTATTTT
TRBJ2-1 | TRBD2 | TRBV29-1 | - | CSVPLAGGVNEQFF | TGCAGCGTGCCACTAGCGGGGGGGGTCAATGAGCAGTTCTTC
TRBJ1-4 | - | TRBV5-1 | - | CASSLGDIGNEKLFF | TGCGCCAGCAGCTTGGGGGACATTGGAAATGAAAAACTGTTTTTT
TRBJ1-3 | - | TRBV9 | - | CASSVGSTSGNTIYF | TGTGCCAGCAGCGTAGGAAGTACCTCTGGAAACACCATATATTTT
TRBJ2-7 | TRBD1 | TRBV5-1 | - | CASSLGNRGEGYEQYF | TGCGCCAGCAGCTTGGGTAACAGGGGTGAGGGCTACGAGCAGTACTTC
TRBJ2-1 | - | TRBV19 | - | CASSVGGYNEQFF | TGTGCCAGTAGTGTAGGGGGGTACAATGAGCAGTTCTTC
TRBJ2-2 | - | TRBV11-2 | - | CASSLGTDAGELFF | TGTGCCAGCAGCTTAGGAACGGATGCCGGGGAGCTGTTTTTT
TRBJ1-2 | - | TRBV7-9 | few | CASSLGSGFGYGYTF | TGTGCCAGCAGCTTAGGTAGCGGGTTTGGCTATGGCTACACCTTC
TRBJ2-1 | - | TRBV7-6 | few | CASSLGQRRTVYNEQFF | TGTGCCAGCAGCTTAGGACAGAGAAGGACAGTTTACAATGAGCAGTTCTTC
TRBJ2-7 | - | TRBV19 | few | CASSRDSYEQYF | TGTGCCAGTAGTAGGGATTCCTACGAGCAGTACTTC
TRBJ2-7 | TRBD1 | TRBV7-9 | - | CASSSDGTGKGYEQYF | TGTGCCAGCAGCTCCGATGGGACAGGGAAGGGCTACGAGCAGTACTTC
TRBJ1-4 | TRBD1 | TRBV10-3 | - | CAISDPTGGDEKLFF | TGTGCCATCAGTGATCCGACAGGGGGGGATGAAAAACTGTTTTTT
TRBJ2-1 | - | TRBV18 | - | CANSFATVTYNEQFF | TGTGCCAACTCATTCGCCACGGTTACCTACAATGAGCAGTTCTTC
TRBJ1-1 | - | TRBV4-1 | - | CASSQGSDKEAFF | TGCGCCAGCAGCCAAGGGAGCGACAAAGAAGCTTTCTTT
TRBJ1-2 | - | TRBV19 | once | CASTPVSSNYGYTF | TGTGCCAGTACCCCGGTCAGTTCCAACTATGGCTACACCTTC
TRBJ2-7 | TRBD1 | TRBV6-1 | - | CASSELTTGYHYEQYF | TGTGCCAGCAGTGAACTAACGACAGGGTATCACTACGAGCAGTACTTC
TRBJ2-3 | - | TRBV5-6 | - | CASSLTGPDTQYF | TGTGCCAGCAGCTTGACAGGACCAGATACGCAGTATTTT
TRBJ2-1 | - | TRBV29-1 | - | CSVEGVPADNNEQFF | TGCAGCGTTGAGGGGGTCCCAGCGGATAACAATGAGCAGTTCTTC
TRBJ1-2 | - | TRBV6-6 | - | CASSYGGYTF | TGTGCCAGCAGTTATGGGGGCTACACCTTC
TRBJ1-1 | TRBD1 | TRBV9 | - | CASAGTGGSEAFF | TGTGCCAGCGCCGGAACAGGGGGCTCTGAAGCTTTCTTT
TRBJ2-5 | - | TRBV28 | - | CASSPRDGQETQYF | TGTGCCAGCAGTCCTCGGGACGGCCAAGAGACCCAGTACTTC
TRBJ2-5 | TRBD2 | TRBV7-8 | - | CASSLYGRASGETQYF | TGTGCCAGCAGCTTATACGGCCGAGCTAGCGGAGAGACCCAGTACTTC
TRBJ2-1 | TRBD1 | TRBV18 | - | CASSQQGAGYNEQFF | TGTGCCAGCTCACAACAGGGGGCCGGCTACAATGAGCAGTTCTTC
TRBJ1-2 | - | TRBV6-5 | - | CASSYDNLYGYTF | TGTGCCAGCAGTTACGATAACCTCTATGGCTACACCTTC
TRBJ2-7 | TRBD1 | TRBV4-1 | - | CASSQETGVLDEQYF | TGCGCCAGCAGCCAAGAGACAGGGGTTCTCGACGAGCAGTACTTC
TRBJ2-7 | - | TRBV7-2 | - | CASSLGFMRGYEQYF | TGTGCCAGCAGCTTAGGTTTTATGAGGGGCTACGAGCAGTACTTC
TRBJ1-2 | - | TRBV9 | - | CASSETTGNYGYTF | TGTGCCAGCAGCGAAACTACAGGGAACTATGGCTACACCTTC
TRBJ2-3 | TRBD1 | TRBV13 | - | CASISKGASATDTQYF | TGTGCCAGCATCTCCAAGGGGGCTTCGGCCACAGATACGCAGTATTTT
TRBJ2-7 | - | TRBV18 | - | CASSPGDPYEQYF | TGTGCCAGCTCACCCGGGGACCCCTACGAGCAGTACTTC
TRBJ2-5 | - | TRBV2 | - | CASSPVYQETQYF | TGTGCCAGCAGTCCCGTGTACCAAGAGACCCAGTACTTC
TRBJ2-7 | - | TRBV19 | - | CASSMGTFGPYEQYF | TGTGCCAGTAGTATGGGGACCTTCGGCCCCTACGAGCAGTACTTC
TRBJ2-7 | - | TRBV6-5 | - | CASSPRVSYEQYF | TGTGCCAGCAGTCCCCGGGTTTCCTACGAGCAGTACTTC
TRBJ1-1 | - | TRBV9 | few | CASSPGVGAFF | TGTGCCAGCAGTCCCGGTGTGGGAGCTTTCTTT
TRBJ1-4 | - | TRBV30 | - | CAWSVGLGEKLFF | TGTGCCTGGAGTGTGGGACTTGGGGAAAAACTGTTTTTT
TRBJ2-1 | TRBD2 | TRBV9 | once | CASSPRLAGDKNEQFF | TGTGCCAGCAGCCCTAGACTAGCGGGAGACAAAAATGAGCAGTTCTTC
TRBJ2-1 | - | TRBV19 | once | CASNFGGRSEQFF | TGTGCCAGTAACTTCGGGGGGCGGAGTGAGCAGTTCTTC
TRBJ2-7 | TRBD2 | TRBV9 | - | CASSVDAGGTYEQYF | TGTGCCAGCAGCGTAGATGCGGGAGGCACCTACGAGCAGTACTTC
TRBJ2-5 | TRBD2 | TRBV13 | - | CASSLGPSGEETQYF | TGTGCCAGCAGCTTAGGCCCTAGCGGGGAGGAGACCCAGTACTTC
TRBJ2-7 | - | TRBV6-1 | - | CASSEPEQYF | TGTGCCAGCAGTGAACCAGAGCAGTACTTC
TRBJ2-4 | - | TRBV7-6 | - | CASSLGGGTGDIQYF | TGTGCCAGCAGCTTAGGGGGGGGCACCGGAGACATTCAGTACTTC
TRBJ1-1 | - | TRBV6-4 | - | CASSHPHEVWTVGTEAFF | TGTGCCAGCAGTCACCCTCACGAGGTTTGGACAGTGGGCACTGAAGCTTTCTTT
TRBJ2-6 | - | TRBV6-1 | - | CASSEEASGANVLTF | TGTGCCAGCAGTGAAGAAGCCTCTGGGGCCAACGTCCTGACTTTC
TRBJ2-3 | TRBD2 | TRBV4-2 | few | CASSLTLAGGPFDTQYF | TGTGCCAGCAGCCTCACCCTAGCGGGAGGGCCGTTCGATACGCAGTATTTT
TRBJ2-1 | - | TRBV19 | - | CASSTGIYNEQFF | TGTGCCAGTAGTACCGGGATATACAATGAGCAGTTCTTC
TRBJ2-1 | - | TRBV7-8 | - | CASSFLGAEQFF | TGTGCCAGCAGCTTCCTGGGTGCCGAGCAGTTCTTC
TRBJ1-4 | TRBD1 | TRBV7-9 | once | CASSLGEGAATNEKLFF | TGTGCCAGCAGCTTAGGGGAGGGGGCAGCAACTAATGAAAAACTGTTTTTT
TRBJ2-1 | TRBD2 | TRBV6-4 | - | CASSDATSGSIDEQFF | TGTGCCAGCAGTGATGCTACTAGCGGGAGTATAGATGAGCAGTTCTTC